Listed here are 5 T cell receptor beta chains from one sample, sequenced in a study of T cells in Graves' hyperthyroidism and ophthalmopathy. It was RNA transcripts that yielded the amplified TCR beta CDR3 regions. First-round RT-PCR targeting the TCR CDR3 was performed with the HTBI primer set. TCRdb re-called the multiplex PCR reads with MiXCR, one entry per CDR3 protein. The profile covers hundreds of thousands of distinct CDR3 sequences, with around 15% appearing a single time and 10% taken by the ten largest. Sequenced: blood. Source of these receptors: a woman younger than 35 with Graves' hyperthyroidism.

This clonotype showed up just a few times. The chain couples TRBV19 to TRBJ2-1; perhaps TRBD2 as D (5 bases). V gave up 1 base and J gave up 10 bases, with 5 bases separating them. Germline V gives CDR1 LNHDA, CDR2 SQIVND (reference sequence). The CDR3 loop spans 11 amino acids. CDR3: CASSIVAEQFF. DNA for the CDR3: TGTGCCAGTAGTATAGTAGCGGAGCAGTTCTTC.

This clonotype was seen many times. The chain is built from TRBV6-5 and TRBJ2-1; no firm D call. The length of the CDR3 is 11 residues. V lost 0 bases and J 7 bases, leaving 1 base between the germline ends. Germline V gene data show CDR1 as MNHEY and CDR2 as SVGAGI. The CDR3 DNA reads as TGTGCCAGCAGTTACTCGAATGAGCAGTTCTTC. Encoded protein: CASSYSNEQFF.

This clonotype was detected ten times or more. The chain uses TRBV28 and TRBJ2-7; 8 positions match TRBD1. J lost 7 bases, V lost 5 bases, and 10 bases had no gene match. This CDR3 comprises 14 residues. The germline V gene encodes CDR1 MDHEN and CDR2 SYDVKM. CDR3 region: CASSIGQGAGEQYF. As DNA, the CDR3 is TGTGCCAGCAGTATCGGGCAGGGGGCGGGTGAGCAGTACTTC. The variable domain in full, with the rest retrieved from reference TRBV28 and TRBJ2-7, is DVKVTQSSRYLVKRTGEKVFLECVQDMDHENMFWYRQDPGLGLRLIYFSYDVKMKEKGDIPEGYSVSREKKERFSLILESASTNQTSMYLCASSIGQGAGEQYFGPGTRLTVT.

The rearrangement uses TRBV20-1 and TRBJ2-5; D might be TRBD2 (6 bases). CDR1 is DFQATT, CDR2 SNEGSKA, per germline (reference sequence). V shed 1 base and J shed 5 bases, with 20 bases lying between them. The CDR3 spans 16 residues. CDR3 sequence (DNA): TGCAGTGCTAGAGGGAATCAACTAGGCGGGGCGGAGACCCAGTACTTC. Translation: CSARGNQLGGAETQYF.

The J gene is TRBJ2-1, the V gene TRBV15, with 10 bases matching TRBD2. The germline CDR1 and CDR2 sequences are LNHNV and YYDKDF (reference sequence). This CDR3 has 15 residues. The V segment lost 6 bases and the J segment 10 bases; nucleotides outside the gene matches: 12. CDR3 in amino acids: CATSFPASGSREQFF. CDR3 coding DNA: TGTGCCACCAGTTTCCCGGCTAGCGGGAGCCGAGAGCAGTTCTTC.